The next 5 T cell receptor beta chains were all read from a single sample in a study of read filtering for tumor transcriptome and immune sequencing (dated by TCRdb to 2019 to 2021). Sequenced using an Illumina HiSeq 4000. The Immunoverse kit was used to build TCR libraries from 400 ng RNA, with molecular barcoded adaptors covering alpha/delta and beta/gamma chains. In TCRdb, the public reads were trimmed at Q25 with fastp and aligned with MiXCR, with productive beta chains retained. Identical CDR3 proteins give one entry, which carries the most common genes and DNA. A total of about 47,000 distinct CDR3 sequences appear in this sample, about 12% of them only once. The ten largest clones add up to more than 12% of the sample. The source material was a population of CD138-negative cells sorted from bone marrow. What this sample's cell subset or site label stands for: bone marrow mononuclear cells depleted of CD138+ plasma/myeloma cells by negative magnetic selection. The receptors stem from a donor at least 40 years old with multiple myeloma.

At least ten counts were recorded for this clonotype. The J gene is TRBJ2-3, the V gene TRBV11-3; 8 nucleotides match TRBD2. J was trimmed by 6 bases and V by 3 bases; bases with no gene match: 11. The CDR3 is 16 residues long. The germline CDR1 and CDR2 sequences are SGHNT and YENEEA. In DNA, the CDR3 is TGTGCCAGCAGCTTTCCCCTAGCGGGTTACGCTGATACGCAGTATTTT. It yields the protein CASSFPLAGYADTQYF.

This clonotype has a count of ten or more. V usage is TRBV20-1 and J usage is TRBJ2-4; 7 nucleotides align to TRBD2. J was trimmed by 2 bases and V by 3 bases; bases with no gene match: 10. This CDR3 has 16 amino acids. In germline, CDR1 is DFQATT, CDR2 SNEGSKA (reference sequence). The CDR3 sequence: CSARMLADGPKNIQYF. Here the CDR3 DNA reads TGCAGTGCTAGGATGCTAGCGGACGGACCCAAAAACATTCAGTACTTC.

This clonotype was observed a handful of times. A far larger clone differs by one base, so this is likely a read error. V is TRBV11-1 and J is TRBJ2-1, with D hard to call. The CDR3 is 16 residues long. Germline V gene data show CDR1 as SGHAT and CDR2 as FQDESV (reference sequence). This chain's CDR3 is CASSLALVSLYNEQLF. CDR3 sequence (DNA): TGTGCCAGCAGCTTAGCGCTGGTGAGCCTCTACAATGAGCAGCTCTTC.

On this clonotype itself: It may be a read error: a sequence one base away is much more abundant. The chain combines TRBV11-2 with TRBJ1-6; D is unresolved. The ends were cut back, 2 bases at V and 6 bases at J, with 5 bases in the middle. CDR3 length equals 13 residues. Germline assignment: CDR1 SGHAT and CDR2 FQNNGV. The CDR3 DNA reads TGTGCCAGCAGCTTAAGCCTTAATTCACCCCTCCACTTT. Protein sequence: CASSLSLNSPLHF.

This clonotype came up many times. Its ends do not fully match the called genes, so a read error is possible. The DNA of the CDR3 is TGCTCAAGCTCCGGGACTAGCGGGAGGGATGAGCAATTCTTC. This codes for CSSSGTSGRDEQFF. V is TRBV20-1 and J is TRBJ2-1; 16 nucleotides match TRBD2. Germline V gene data show CDR1 as DFQATT and CDR2 as SNEGSKA (reference sequence). This CDR3 is 14 amino acids long.